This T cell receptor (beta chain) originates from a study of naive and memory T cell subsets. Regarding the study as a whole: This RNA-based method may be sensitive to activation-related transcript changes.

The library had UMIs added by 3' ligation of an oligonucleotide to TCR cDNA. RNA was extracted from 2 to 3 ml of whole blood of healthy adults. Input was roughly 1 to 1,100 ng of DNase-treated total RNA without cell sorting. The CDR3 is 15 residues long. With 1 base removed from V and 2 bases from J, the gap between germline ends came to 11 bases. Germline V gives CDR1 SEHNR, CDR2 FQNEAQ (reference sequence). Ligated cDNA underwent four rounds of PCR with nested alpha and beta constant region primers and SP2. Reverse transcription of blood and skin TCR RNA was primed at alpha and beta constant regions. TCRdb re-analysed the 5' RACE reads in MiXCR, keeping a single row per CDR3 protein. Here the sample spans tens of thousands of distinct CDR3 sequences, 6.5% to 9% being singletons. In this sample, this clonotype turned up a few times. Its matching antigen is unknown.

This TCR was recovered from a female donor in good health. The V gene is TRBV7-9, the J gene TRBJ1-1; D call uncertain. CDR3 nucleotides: TGTGCCAGCAGCTTAGTTTCATCCGGAAACACTGAAGCTTTCTTT. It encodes CASSLVSSGNTEAFF.